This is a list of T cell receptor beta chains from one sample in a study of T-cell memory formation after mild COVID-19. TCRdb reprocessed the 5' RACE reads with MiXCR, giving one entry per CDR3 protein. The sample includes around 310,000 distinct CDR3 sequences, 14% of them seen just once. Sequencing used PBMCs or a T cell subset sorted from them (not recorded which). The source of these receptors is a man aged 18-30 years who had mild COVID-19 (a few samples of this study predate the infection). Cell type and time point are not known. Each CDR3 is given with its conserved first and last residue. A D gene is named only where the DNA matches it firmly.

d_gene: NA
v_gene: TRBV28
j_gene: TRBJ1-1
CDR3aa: CASSLGGVRTEAFF

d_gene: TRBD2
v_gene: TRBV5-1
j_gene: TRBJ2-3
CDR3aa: CASSTWSSGGLTDTQYF

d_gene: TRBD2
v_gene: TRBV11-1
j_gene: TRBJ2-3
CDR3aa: CASSLAAGNLDTQYF

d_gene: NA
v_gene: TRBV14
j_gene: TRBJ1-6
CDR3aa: CASSLHSDWASPLHF

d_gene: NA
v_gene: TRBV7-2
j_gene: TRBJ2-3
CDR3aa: CATIRGANTDTQYF

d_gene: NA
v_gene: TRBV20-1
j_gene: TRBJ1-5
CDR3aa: CSARRGQHNQPQHF

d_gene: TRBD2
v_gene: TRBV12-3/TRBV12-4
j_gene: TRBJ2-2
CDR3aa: CASAPPGGANTGELFF

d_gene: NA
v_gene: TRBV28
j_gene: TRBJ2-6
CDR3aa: CASSTGTGANVLTF

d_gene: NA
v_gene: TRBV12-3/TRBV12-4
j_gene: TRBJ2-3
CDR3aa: CASTLGGASTDTQYF

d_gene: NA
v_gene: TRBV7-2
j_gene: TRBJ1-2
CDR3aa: CASSTSTGNYGYTF

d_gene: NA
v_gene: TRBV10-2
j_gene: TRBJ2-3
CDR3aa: CARDPGGTDTQYF

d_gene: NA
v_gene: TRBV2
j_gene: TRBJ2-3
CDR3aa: CASSYGSGGATDTQYF

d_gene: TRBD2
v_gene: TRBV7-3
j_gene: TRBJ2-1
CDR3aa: CASSSVRGGRNEQFF

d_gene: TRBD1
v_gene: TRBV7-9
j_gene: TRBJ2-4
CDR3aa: CASSPPTGKEYF

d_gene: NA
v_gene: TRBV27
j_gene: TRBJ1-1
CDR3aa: CASSASLGGRVTEAFF

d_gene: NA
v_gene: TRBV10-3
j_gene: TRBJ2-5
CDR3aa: CAISEASRQETQYF

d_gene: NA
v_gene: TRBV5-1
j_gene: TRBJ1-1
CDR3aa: CASSLSLGRESRAFF

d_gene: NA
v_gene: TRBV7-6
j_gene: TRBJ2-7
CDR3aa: CASSLVLGVEQYF

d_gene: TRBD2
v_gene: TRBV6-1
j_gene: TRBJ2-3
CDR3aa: CASSVGLAGGTVVTDTQYF

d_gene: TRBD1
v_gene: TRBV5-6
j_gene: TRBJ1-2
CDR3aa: CASSSVWPEGAGGYTF

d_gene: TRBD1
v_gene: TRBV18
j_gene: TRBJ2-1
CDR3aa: CASSPSGQVYNEQFF

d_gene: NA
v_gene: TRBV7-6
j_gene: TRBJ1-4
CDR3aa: CASSTNEKLFF

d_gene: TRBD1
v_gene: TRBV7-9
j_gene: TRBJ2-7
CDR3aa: CASTPGQVSYEQYF

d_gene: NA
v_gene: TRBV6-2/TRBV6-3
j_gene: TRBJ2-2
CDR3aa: CASSSLADMNTGELFF

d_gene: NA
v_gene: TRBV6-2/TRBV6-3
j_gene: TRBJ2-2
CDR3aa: CASSPVGPGELFF

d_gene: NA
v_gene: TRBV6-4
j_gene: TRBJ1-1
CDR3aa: CASSDGGANTEAFF

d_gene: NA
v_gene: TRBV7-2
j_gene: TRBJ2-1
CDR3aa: CASSLVPSSYNEQFF

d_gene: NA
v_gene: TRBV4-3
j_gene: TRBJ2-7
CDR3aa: CASSRATIYEQYF

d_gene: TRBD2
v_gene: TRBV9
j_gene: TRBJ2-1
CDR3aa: CASSIGLAAYNEQFF

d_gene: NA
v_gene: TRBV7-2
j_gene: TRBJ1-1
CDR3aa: CASSLASYMNTEAFF

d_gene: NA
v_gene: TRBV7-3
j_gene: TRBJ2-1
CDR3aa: CASSFGTIHEQFF

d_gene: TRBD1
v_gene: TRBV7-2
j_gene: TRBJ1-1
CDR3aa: CASSSYGQGWTEAFF

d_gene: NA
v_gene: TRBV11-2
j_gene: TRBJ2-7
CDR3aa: CASSAPSYEQYF

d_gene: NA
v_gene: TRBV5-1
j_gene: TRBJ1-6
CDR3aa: CASSFVPEEPLHF

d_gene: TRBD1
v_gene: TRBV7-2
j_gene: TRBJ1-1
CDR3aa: CASSTLDRGSKAFF

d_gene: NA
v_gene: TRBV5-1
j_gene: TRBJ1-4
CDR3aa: CASSSLDGLELFF

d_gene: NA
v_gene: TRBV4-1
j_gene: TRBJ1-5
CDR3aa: CASSQDPPASNQPQHF

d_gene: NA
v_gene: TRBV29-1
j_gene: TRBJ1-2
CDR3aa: CSVEGGTYYYGYTF

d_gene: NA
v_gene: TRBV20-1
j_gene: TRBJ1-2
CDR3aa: CSAPRAGLGYTF

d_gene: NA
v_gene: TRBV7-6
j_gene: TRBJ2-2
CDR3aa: CASSLVPTGNTGELFF

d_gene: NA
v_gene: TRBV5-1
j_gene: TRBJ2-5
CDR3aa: CASSLVPGGVETQYF

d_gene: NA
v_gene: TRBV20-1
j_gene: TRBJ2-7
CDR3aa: CSARATRRGPYEQYF

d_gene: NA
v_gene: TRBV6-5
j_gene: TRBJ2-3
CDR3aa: CASSYRVGAGSVADTQYF

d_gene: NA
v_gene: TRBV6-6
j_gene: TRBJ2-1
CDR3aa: CASSLKGNEQFF

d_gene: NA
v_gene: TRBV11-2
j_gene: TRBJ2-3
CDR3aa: CASSLVTSSTDTQYF

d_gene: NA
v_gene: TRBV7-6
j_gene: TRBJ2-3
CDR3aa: CASSVASPTDTQYF

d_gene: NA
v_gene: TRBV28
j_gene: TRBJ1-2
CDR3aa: CASSLQGNYGYTF

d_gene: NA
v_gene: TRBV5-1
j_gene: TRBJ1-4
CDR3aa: CASSAARGATNEKLFF

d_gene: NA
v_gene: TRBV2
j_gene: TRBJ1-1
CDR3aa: CASSLSTEGTEAFF

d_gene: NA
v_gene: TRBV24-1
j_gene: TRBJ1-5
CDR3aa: CATSDLTDPAWTYYWGRSQPQHF

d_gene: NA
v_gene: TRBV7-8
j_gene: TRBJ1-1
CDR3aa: CASSFFGKTNTEAFF

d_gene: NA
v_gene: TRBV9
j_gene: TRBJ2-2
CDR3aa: CASSPGTMNTGELFF

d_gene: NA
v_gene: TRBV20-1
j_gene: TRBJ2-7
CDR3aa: CSARRPILDEQYF

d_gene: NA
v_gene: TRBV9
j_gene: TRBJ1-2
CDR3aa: CASSVPHDF

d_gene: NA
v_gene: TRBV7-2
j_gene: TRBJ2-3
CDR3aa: CASSLGLPDTQYF

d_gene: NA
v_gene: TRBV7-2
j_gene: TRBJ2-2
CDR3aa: CASSLNPGNTGELFF

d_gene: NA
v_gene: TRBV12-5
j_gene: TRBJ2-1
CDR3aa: CASGLPRGGTEDNEQFF